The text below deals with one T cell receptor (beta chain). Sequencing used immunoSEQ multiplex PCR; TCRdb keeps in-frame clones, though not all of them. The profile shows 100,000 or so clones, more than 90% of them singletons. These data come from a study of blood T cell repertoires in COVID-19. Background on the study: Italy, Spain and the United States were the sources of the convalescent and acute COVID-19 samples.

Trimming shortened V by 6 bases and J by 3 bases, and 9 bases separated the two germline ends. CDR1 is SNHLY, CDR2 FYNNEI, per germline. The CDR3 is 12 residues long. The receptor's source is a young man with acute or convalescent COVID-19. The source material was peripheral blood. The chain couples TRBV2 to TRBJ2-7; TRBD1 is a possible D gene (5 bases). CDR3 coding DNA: TGTGCCAGCAGAACGGACAACTACGAGCAGTACTTC. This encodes CASRTDNYEQYF.